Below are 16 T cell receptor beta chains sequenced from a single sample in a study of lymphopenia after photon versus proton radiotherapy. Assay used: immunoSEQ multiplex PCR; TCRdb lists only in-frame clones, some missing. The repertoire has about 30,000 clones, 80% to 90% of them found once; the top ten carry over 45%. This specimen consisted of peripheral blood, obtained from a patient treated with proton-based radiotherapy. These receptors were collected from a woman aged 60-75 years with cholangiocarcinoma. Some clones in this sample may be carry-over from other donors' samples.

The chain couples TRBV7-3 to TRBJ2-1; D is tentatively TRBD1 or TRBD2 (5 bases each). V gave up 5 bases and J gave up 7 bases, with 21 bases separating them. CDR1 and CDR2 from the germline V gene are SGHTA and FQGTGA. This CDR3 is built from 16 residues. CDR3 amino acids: CASSPPHPGPGNEQFF. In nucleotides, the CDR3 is TGTGCCAGCAGCCCCCCTCATCCGGGGCCAGGGAATGAGCAGTTCTTC.

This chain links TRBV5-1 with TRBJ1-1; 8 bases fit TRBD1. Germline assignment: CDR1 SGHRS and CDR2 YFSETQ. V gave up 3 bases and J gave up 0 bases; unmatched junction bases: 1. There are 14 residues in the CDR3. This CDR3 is CASSWTGMNTEAFF. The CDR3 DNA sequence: TGCGCCAGCAGCTGGACAGGGATGAACACTGAAGCTTTCTTT.

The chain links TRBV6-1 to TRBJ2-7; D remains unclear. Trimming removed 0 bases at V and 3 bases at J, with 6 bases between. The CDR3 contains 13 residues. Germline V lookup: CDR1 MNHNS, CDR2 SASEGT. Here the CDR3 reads CASSEATHYEQYF. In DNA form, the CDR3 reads TGTGCCAGCAGTGAAGCAACACACTACGAGCAGTACTTC.

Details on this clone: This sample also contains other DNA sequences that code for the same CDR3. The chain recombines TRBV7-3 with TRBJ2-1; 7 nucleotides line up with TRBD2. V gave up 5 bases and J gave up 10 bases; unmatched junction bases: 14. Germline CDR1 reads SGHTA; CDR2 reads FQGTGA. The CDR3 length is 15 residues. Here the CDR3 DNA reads TGTGCCAGCAGCGCAAGGGGAGGGAGGCTTATCGAGCAGTTCTTC. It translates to CASSARGGRLIEQFF.

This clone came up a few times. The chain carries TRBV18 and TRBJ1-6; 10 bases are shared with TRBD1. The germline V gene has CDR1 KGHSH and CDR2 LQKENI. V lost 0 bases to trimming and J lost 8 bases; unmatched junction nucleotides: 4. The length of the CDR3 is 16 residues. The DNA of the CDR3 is TGTGCCAGCTCACCACCGTTCGGGACAGGGGATTCACCCCTCCACTTT. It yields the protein CASSPPFGTGDSPLHF.

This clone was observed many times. The DNA of the CDR3 is TGTGCCAGCAGTTTATGGGGGACTAGCGGGAGTAGGGAGCTGTTTTTT. This gives the protein CASSLWGTSGSRELFF. The rearrangement links TRBV28 to TRBJ2-2; 14 bases map to TRBD2. This CDR3 comprises 16 residues. Germline V gene sequence: CDR1 MDHEN, CDR2 SYDVKM. The trim removed 0 bases at V and 9 bases at J, leaving 3 bases unmatched.

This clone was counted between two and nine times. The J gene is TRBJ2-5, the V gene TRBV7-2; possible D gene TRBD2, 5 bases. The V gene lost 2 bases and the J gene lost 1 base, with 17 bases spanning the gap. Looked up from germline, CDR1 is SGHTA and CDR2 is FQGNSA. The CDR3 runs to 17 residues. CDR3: CASSLRSRVSVQETQYF. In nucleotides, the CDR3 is TGTGCCAGCAGCTTACGGTCGCGGGTAAGCGTCCAAGAGACCCAGTACTTC. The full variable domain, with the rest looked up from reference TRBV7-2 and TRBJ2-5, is GAGVSQSPSNKVTEKGKDVELRCDPISGHTALYWYRQSLGQGLEFLIYFQGNSAPDKSGLPSDRFSAERTGGSVSTLTIQRTQQEDSAVYLCASSLRSRVSVQETQYFGPGTRLLVL.

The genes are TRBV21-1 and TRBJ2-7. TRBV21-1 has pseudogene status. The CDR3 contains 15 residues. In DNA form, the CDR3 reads TGTGCCAGCACCGTCGGTCAGCCTGTAAAAGGCGAGCAGTACTTC. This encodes CASTVGQPVKGEQYF.

In DNA form, the CDR3 reads TGTGCCAGCTCACCAATGTCCTTGAACACTGAAGCTTTCTTT. This codes for CASSPMSLNTEAFF. The chain combines TRBV18 with TRBJ1-1; D unresolved. CDR1 and CDR2 (germline): KGHSH, LQKENI. The CDR3 spans 14 residues. Trimming left V 2 bases short and J 0 bases short, with 7 bases between.

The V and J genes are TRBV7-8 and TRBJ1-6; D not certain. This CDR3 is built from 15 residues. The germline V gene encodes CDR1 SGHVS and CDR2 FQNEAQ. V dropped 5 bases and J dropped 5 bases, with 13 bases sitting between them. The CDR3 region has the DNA TGTGCCAGCAGCCTCCGGACGGAGAATAATTCACCCCTCCACTTT. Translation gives CASSLRTENNSPLHF. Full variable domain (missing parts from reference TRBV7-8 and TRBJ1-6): GAGVSQSPRYKVAKRGQDVALRCDPISGHVSLFWYQQALGQGPEFLTYFQNEAQLDKSGLPSDRFFAERPEGSVSTLKIQRTQQEDSAVYLCASSLRTENNSPLHFGNGTRLTVT.

DNA for the CDR3: TGTGCCAGCAGCCCATTGGGGGATCCGCTCTATGGCTACACCTTC. Its protein product is CASSPLGDPLYGYTF. The chain combines TRBV27 with TRBJ1-2; possible D gene TRBD1, 5 bases. V dropped 6 bases and J dropped 4 bases, with 18 bases sitting between them. The CDR3 spans 15 residues. Germline V gene data show CDR1 as MNHEY and CDR2 as SMNVEV (reference sequence).

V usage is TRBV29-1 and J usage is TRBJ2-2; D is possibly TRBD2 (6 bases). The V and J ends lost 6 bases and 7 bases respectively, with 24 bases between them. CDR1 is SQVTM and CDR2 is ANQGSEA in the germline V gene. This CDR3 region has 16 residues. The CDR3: CSVIGSGLRLGGELFF. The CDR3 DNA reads TGCAGCGTAATCGGCTCGGGACTCCGATTGGGCGGGGAGCTGTTTTTT.

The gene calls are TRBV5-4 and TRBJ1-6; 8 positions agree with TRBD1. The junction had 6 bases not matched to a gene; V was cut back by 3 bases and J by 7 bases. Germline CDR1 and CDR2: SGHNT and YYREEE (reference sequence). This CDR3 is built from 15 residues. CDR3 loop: CASSYPGTGNSPLHF. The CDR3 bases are TGTGCCAGCAGCTATCCCGGGACAGGAAATTCACCCCTCCACTTT. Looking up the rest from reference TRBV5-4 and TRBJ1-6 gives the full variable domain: ETGVTQSPTHLIKTRGQQVTLRCSSQSGHNTVSWYQQALGQGPQFIFQYYREEENGRGNFPPRFSGLQFPNYSSELNVNALELDDSALYLCASSYPGTGNSPLHFGNGTRLTVT.

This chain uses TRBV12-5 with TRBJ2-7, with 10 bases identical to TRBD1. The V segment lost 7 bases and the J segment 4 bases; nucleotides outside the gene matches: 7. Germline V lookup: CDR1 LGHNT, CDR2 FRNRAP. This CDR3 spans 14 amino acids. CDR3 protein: CASVPGTGEYEQYF. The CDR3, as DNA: TGTGCTAGTGTTCCAGGGACAGGGGAATACGAGCAGTACTTC.

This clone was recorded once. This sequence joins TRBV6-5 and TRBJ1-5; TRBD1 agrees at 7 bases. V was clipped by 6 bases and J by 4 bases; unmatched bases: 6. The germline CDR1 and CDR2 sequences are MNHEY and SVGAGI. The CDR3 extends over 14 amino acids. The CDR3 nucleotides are TGTGCCAGCAGCCCGGGACAGAGGAATCAGCCCCAGCATTTT. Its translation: CASSPGQRNQPQHF.

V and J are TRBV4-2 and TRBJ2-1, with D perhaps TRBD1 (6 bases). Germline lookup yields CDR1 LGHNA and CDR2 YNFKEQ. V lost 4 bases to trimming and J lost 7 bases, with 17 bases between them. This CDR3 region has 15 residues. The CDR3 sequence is CASSRGEAGENEQFF. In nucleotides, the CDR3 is TGTGCCAGCAGCCGAGGAGAGGCAGGGGAGAATGAGCAGTTCTTC.